These T cell receptor beta chains were read from a single sample in a study of molecular identifiers for immune sequencing clone quantification. TCRdb processed the PCR reads anew with MiXCR; each CDR3 protein has one entry. Of 35,000 or so distinct CDR3 sequences detected, over 15% appear once; the ten largest clones hold roughly 1%. Input material: naive CD8+ T cells from blood, with Jurkat cell RNA spiked in. All receptors derive from a human donor in good health. Some libraries in this study had Jurkat cell RNA spiked in. The CDR3 runs from the conserved cysteine through the conserved F or W. The D gene is left open where the match is weak. Expanded clones get a size class; other rows say once, few or many, or leave the size out.

V,J,size,D,DNA,CDR3
TRBV4-3,TRBJ1-1,many,NA,TGCGCCAGCAGCCCCGCGGAAGGTCGGGAGAACACTGAAGCTTTCTTT,CASSPAEGRENTEAFF
TRBV6-2/TRBV6-3,TRBJ1-1,many,NA,TGTGCCAGCAGCGGACGGATGAACACTGAAGCTTTCTTT,CASSGRMNTEAFF
TRBV4-1,TRBJ2-1,many,TRBD1,TGCGCCAGCACCCTAGGACAGGGGGCCGTCAATGAGCAGTTCTTC,CASTLGQGAVNEQFF
TRBV12-3/TRBV12-4,TRBJ1-1,NA,NA,TGTGCCAGCAGTACAAACAATGAAGCTTTCTTT,CASSTNNEAFF
TRBV30,TRBJ2-2,many,NA,TGTGCCTGGGATCCCCGGGACTCTTACACCGGGGAGCTGTTTTTT,CAWDPRDSYTGELFF
TRBV4-2,TRBJ2-6,many,NA,TGTGCCAGCAGCCAAGACGGAGGTGGGGCCAACGTCCTGACTTTC,CASSQDGGGANVLTF
TRBV10-2,TRBJ2-3,many,NA,TGCGCCAGCAGTGGCGAACCTACTGGAACAGATACGCAGTATTTT,CASSGEPTGTDTQYF
TRBV2,TRBJ1-4,many,TRBD1,TGTGCCAGCAGTGAAGCGCTTAGGGGACAGATTGAGCTGTTTTTT,CASSEALRGQIELFF
TRBV27,TRBJ1-5,NA,NA,TGTGCCAGCAGTTTAATAAGTAACAATCAGCCCCAGCATTTT,CASSLISNNQPQHF
TRBV5-4,TRBJ2-3,medium-sized,NA,TGTGCCAGCAGCGACGACCGCTTCAGCACAGATACGCAGTATTTT,CASSDDRFSTDTQYF